The 16 T cell receptor beta chains in this list originate from one sample, sequenced in a study of T cells in Graves' hyperthyroidism and ophthalmopathy. Amplified TCR beta CDR3 regions came from RNA transcripts. HTBI primers drove first-round RT-PCR of the TCR CDR3. Via MiXCR, TCRdb re-called the multiplex PCR reads, giving one row per CDR3 protein. The sample records fewer than 900,000 distinct CDR3 sequences, approximately 18% being singletons. Sequencing was carried out using blood. The receptors derive from a woman in her forties or fifties with Graves' hyperthyroidism that later progressed to Graves' ophthalmopathy.

This clonotype was detected many times. The chain combines TRBV12-3 or TRBV12-4 with TRBJ2-5; D may be TRBD2 (5 bases). The germline V and J ends were trimmed by 5 bases and 5 bases, with 9 bases remaining between them. This CDR3 contains 12 residues. The CDR3 sequence is CASSNRGETQYF. CDR3 nucleotide sequence: TGTGCCAGCAGTAACAGAGGGGAGACCCAGTACTTC.

This clonotype was picked up a small number of times. CDR3 residues: CASSPGGGFRNTIYF. In nucleotides, the CDR3 is TGTGCCAGCAGTCCCGGCGGGGGCTTTCGAAACACCATATATTTT. The chain recombines TRBV2 with TRBJ1-3; D possibly corresponds to TRBD1 (6 bases). The germline gives CDR1 SNHLY, CDR2 FYNNEI. V gave up 5 bases and J gave up 5 bases, with 16 bases separating them. CDR3 size: 15 residues. Combining the CDR3 with reference TRBV2 and TRBJ1-3 gives the whole variable domain EPEVTQTPSHQVTQMGQEVILRCVPISNHLYFYWYRQILGQKVEFLVSFYNNEISEKSEIFDDQFSVERPDGSNFTLKIRSTKLEDSAMYFCASSPGGGFRNTIYFGEGSWLTVV.

V gene TRBV5-4 combines with J gene TRBJ1-3; no firm D call. Trimming stripped 5 bases from V and 0 bases from J, with 15 bases between. Germline values: CDR1 SGHNT, CDR2 YYREEE (reference sequence). This CDR3 is 16 amino acids long. The DNA for the CDR3 is TGTGCCAGCAGTTCCGACCGACCCAGCTCTGGAAACACCATATATTTT. It translates to CASSSDRPSSGNTIYF.

The chain has TRBV5-1 and TRBJ2-2; 8 bases align to TRBD1. Germline CDR1 is SGHRS and CDR2 is YFSETQ. CDR3 length equals 15 residues. J gave up 7 bases and V 2 bases, and 7 bases lay outside the gene matches. DNA of the CDR3: TGCGCCAGCAGCTTACGGACAGGGAAGGACGGGGAGCTGTTTTTT. The encoded protein is CASSLRTGKDGELFF.

A few counts support this clonotype. The rearrangement joins TRBV27 to TRBJ1-6; D is uncertain. The V end lost 4 bases, the J end lost 6 bases, and 16 bases lay between the germline ends. Per the germline V gene, CDR1 is MNHEY and CDR2 is SMNVEV (reference sequence). This CDR3 has 16 amino acids. For the CDR3, the DNA is TGTGCCAGCAGTTCTCCGGGCAGGCGAACTAATTCACCCCTCCACTTT. Its protein product is CASSSPGRRTNSPLHF.

This clonotype was seen only a few times. The chain combines TRBV10-3 with TRBJ1-4; tentative D call: TRBD1 (5 bases). The CDR3 length is 15 residues. V was pared by 5 bases and J by 3 bases, with 13 bases between. Germline-derived CDR1 and CDR2 are ENHRY and SYGVKD. The CDR3 here is CAISTTQGPNEKLFF. In DNA, the CDR3 is TGTGCCATCAGTACCACCCAGGGTCCTAATGAAAAACTGTTTTTT.

In this sample, this clonotype turned up many times. V usage is TRBV2 and J usage is TRBJ2-5, with D hard to call. This CDR3 contains 11 residues. V gave up 4 bases and J gave up 6 bases, with 6 bases separating them. Germline-derived CDR1 and CDR2 are SNHLY and FYNNEI. CDR3 DNA sequence: TGTGCCAGCAGTGCTCGGAAGACCCAGTACTTC. Its protein product is CASSARKTQYF.

A few counts support this clonotype. This chain uses TRBV4-1 with TRBJ1-1; 12 bases are shared with TRBD1. The CDR3 totals 16 residues. CDR1 is MGHRA and CDR2 is YSYEKL in the germline V gene. Losses at the gene ends were 3 bases for V and 6 bases for J; bases not matched to a gene: 8. CDR3 protein: CASSQGGQGARAEAFF. The CDR3 DNA reads TGCGCCAGCAGCCAGGGGGGACAGGGGGCGCGTGCTGAAGCTTTCTTT.

This clonotype was recorded at least ten times. The chain is built from TRBV5-1 and TRBJ1-1; 8 bases align to TRBD1. Germline V gene sequence: CDR1 SGHRS, CDR2 YFSETQ. The CDR3 totals 11 residues. Unmatched junction bases numbered 4, after V lost 5 bases and J lost 10 bases. CDR3 nucleotides: TGCGCCAGCAGTTTCAGGGGGCCAGCTTTCTTT. Translation gives CASSFRGPAFF.

This clonotype has at least ten counts. This chain connects TRBV7-9 to TRBJ1-1; 7 nucleotides agree with TRBD1. CDR3 length equals 16 residues. Germline CDR1 reads SEHNR; CDR2 reads FQNEAQ (reference sequence). The V segment lost 5 bases and the J segment 0 bases; nucleotides outside the gene matches: 9. CDR3 in amino acids: CASSPHLGQLNTEAFF. The CDR3 nucleotides read TGTGCCAGCAGCCCCCACTTGGGACAGTTGAACACTGAAGCTTTCTTT.

The CDR3 region is CASSLQSGGQETQYF. CDR3 nucleotides: TGTGCCAGCAGCCTCCAAAGCGGTGGGCAAGAGACCCAGTACTTC. The chain combines TRBV7-9 with TRBJ2-5, with D tentatively TRBD2 (5 bases). The CDR3 runs to 15 residues. Trimming left V 5 bases short and J 2 bases short, with 15 bases between. Germline CDR1 and CDR2: SEHNR and FQNEAQ (reference sequence).

The V and J genes are TRBV29-1 and TRBJ2-7; D may be TRBD2 (6 bases). The V gene lost 3 bases and the J gene lost 0 bases, with 9 bases spanning the gap. In germline, CDR1 is SQVTM, CDR2 ANQGSEA. The CDR3 has 13 residues. The CDR3: CSVDLGGSYEQYF. CDR3 coding DNA: TGCAGCGTTGATCTCGGGGGCTCCTACGAGCAGTACTTC.

V usage is TRBV19 and J usage is TRBJ1-2; TRBD1 agrees at 9 bases. J was trimmed by 7 bases and V by 5 bases; bases with no gene match: 11. The CDR3 covers 15 residues. From germline, CDR1 is LNHDA and CDR2 SQIVND (reference sequence). CDR3 in amino acids: CASSYEPRTGAGYTF. Here the CDR3 DNA reads TGTGCCAGTAGTTACGAACCCAGGACAGGGGCTGGCTACACCTTC.

There are many counts of this clonotype. The chain uses TRBV10-3 and TRBJ2-5; 10 bases align to TRBD2. The CDR3 extends over 16 amino acids. Germline V gives CDR1 ENHRY, CDR2 SYGVKD. Unmatched junction bases numbered 6, after V lost 3 bases and J lost 2 bases. The CDR3 loop is CAISDPGLAEQETQYF. CDR3 DNA: TGTGCCATCAGTGACCCTGGACTAGCGGAACAAGAGACCCAGTACTTC.

Many counts were recorded for this clonotype. The chain uses TRBV20-1 and TRBJ1-1; D call uncertain. This CDR3 contains 14 residues. Germline V gene data show CDR1 as DFQATT and CDR2 as SNEGSKA (reference sequence). Trimming removed 0 bases at V and 0 bases at J, with 8 bases between. The CDR3 sequence: CSARDLDMNTEAFF. The CDR3 DNA is TGCAGTGCTAGAGATCTGGATATGAACACTGAAGCTTTCTTT.

This clonotype showed up many times. The rearrangement links TRBV6-1 to TRBJ2-3; 12 nucleotides align to TRBD2. CDR1 is MNHNS and CDR2 is SASEGT in the germline V gene. Losses at the gene ends were 5 bases for V and 0 bases for J; bases not matched to a gene: 6. This CDR3 has 17 residues. The DNA of the CDR3 is TGTGCCAGCAGTTCCGGACTAGCGGGGATGAGCACAGATACGCAGTATTTT. This translates into CASSSGLAGMSTDTQYF.